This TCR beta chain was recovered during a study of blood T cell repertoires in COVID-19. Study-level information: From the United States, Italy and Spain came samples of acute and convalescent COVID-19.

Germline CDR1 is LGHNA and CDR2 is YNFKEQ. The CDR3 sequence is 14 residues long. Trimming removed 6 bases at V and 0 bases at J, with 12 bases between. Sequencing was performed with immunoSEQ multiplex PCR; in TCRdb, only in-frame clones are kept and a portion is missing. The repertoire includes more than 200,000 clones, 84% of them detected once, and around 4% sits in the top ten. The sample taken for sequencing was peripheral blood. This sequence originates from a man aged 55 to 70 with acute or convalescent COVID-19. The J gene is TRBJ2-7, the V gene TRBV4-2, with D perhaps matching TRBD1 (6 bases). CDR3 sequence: CASRPDSYSYEQYF. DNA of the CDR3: TGTGCCAGCAGACCGGACAGTTACTCCTACGAGCAGTACTTC.